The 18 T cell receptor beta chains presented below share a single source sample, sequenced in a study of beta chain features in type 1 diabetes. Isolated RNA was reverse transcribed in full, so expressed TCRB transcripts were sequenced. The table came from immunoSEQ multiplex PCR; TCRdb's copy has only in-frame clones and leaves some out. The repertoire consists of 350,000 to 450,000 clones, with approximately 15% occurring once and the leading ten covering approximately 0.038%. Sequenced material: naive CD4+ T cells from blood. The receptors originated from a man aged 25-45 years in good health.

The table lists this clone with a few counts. CDR3 region: CASSDRANNEQFF. CDR3 nucleotides: TGTGCCAGCAGCGACAGGGCGAACAATGAGCAGTTCTTC. The genes are TRBV5-4 and TRBJ2-1; 7 bases are a match to TRBD1. The CDR3 length is 13 residues. Looked up from germline, CDR1 is SGHNT and CDR2 is YYREEE (reference sequence). V lost 4 bases, J lost 5 bases, and 3 bases stayed unmatched.

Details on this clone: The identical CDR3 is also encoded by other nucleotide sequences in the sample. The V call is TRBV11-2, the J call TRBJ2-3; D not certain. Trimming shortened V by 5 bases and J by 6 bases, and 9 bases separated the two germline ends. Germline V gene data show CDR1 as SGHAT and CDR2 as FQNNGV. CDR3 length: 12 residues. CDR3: CASSPTTDTQYF. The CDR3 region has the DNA TGTGCCAGCAGCCCGACCACGGATACGCAGTATTTT.

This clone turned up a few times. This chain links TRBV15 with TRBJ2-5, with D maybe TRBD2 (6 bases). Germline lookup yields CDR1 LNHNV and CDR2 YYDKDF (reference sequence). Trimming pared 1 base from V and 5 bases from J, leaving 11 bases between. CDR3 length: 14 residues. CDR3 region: CATSRGGEPETQYF. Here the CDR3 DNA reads TGTGCCACCAGCAGAGGGGGGGAGCCGGAGACCCAGTACTTC.

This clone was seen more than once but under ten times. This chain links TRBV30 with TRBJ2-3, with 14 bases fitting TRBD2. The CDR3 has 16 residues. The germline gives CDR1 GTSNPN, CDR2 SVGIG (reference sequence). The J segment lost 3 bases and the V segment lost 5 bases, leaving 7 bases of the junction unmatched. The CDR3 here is CAWGTSGSYKTDTQYF. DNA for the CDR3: TGTGCCTGGGGGACTAGCGGGAGTTATAAGACAGATACGCAGTATTTT.

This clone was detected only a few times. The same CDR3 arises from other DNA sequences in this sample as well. The chain's CDR3 is CASSLLYNEQFF. DNA for the CDR3: TGTGCCAGCAGCTTACTTTACAATGAGCAGTTCTTC. The rearrangement uses TRBV13 and TRBJ2-1; D ambiguous. The V gene's germline CDR1 is PRHDT and CDR2 FYEKMQ (reference sequence). Trimming removed 2 bases at V and 4 bases at J, with 3 bases between. The CDR3 is 12 amino acids. The full variable domain, completed using reference TRBV13 and TRBJ2-1, is AAGVIQSPRHLIKEKRETATLKCYPIPRHDTVYWYQQGPGQDPQFLISFYEKMQSDKGSIPDRFSAQQFSDYHSELNMSSLELGDSALYFCASSLLYNEQFFGPGTRLTVL.

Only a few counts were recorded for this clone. DNA of the CDR3: TGTGCCATCAGGTCTAGGGACGATGAAGCTTTCTTT. This translates into CAIRSRDDEAFF. The gene calls are TRBV10-3 and TRBJ1-1, with a weak D call TRBD1 (5 bases). The germline gives CDR1 ENHRY, CDR2 SYGVKD. Trimming left V 6 bases short and J 7 bases short, with 12 bases between. CDR3 size: 12 residues.

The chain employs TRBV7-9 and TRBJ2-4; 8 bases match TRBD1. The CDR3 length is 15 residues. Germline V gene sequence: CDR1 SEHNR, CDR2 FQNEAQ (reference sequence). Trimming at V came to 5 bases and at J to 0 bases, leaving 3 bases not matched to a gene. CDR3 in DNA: TGTGCCAGCAGCCCGACAGGGGTAGCCAAAAACATTCAGTACTTC. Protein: CASSPTGVAKNIQYF.

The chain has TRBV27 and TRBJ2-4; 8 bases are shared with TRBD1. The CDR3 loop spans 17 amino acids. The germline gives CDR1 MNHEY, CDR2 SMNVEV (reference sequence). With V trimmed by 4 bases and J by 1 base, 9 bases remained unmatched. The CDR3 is CASSSSYRGKAKNIQYF. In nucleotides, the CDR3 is TGTGCCAGCAGTTCATCCTACAGGGGGAAGGCCAAAAACATTCAGTACTTC.

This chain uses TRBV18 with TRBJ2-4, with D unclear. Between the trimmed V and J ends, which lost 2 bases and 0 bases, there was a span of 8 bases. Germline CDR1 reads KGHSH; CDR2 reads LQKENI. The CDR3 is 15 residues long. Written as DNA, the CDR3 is TGTGCCAGCTCACCAACGGCCGAAGCCAAAAACATTCAGTACTTC. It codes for CASSPTAEAKNIQYF.

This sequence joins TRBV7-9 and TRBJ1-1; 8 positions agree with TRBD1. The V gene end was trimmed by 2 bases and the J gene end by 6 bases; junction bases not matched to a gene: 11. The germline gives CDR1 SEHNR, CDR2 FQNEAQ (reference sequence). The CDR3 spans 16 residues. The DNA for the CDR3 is TGTGCCAGCAGCTTATCGTCGACAGGGGCCCCCTCTGAAGCTTTCTTT. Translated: CASSLSSTGAPSEAFF.

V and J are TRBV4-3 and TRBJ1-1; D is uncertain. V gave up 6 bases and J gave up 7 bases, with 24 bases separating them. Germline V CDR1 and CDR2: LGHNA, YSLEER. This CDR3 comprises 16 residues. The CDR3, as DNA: TGCGCCAGCAGATACTCTGAACAGTCCTTCCCTAATGAAGCTTTCTTT. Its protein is CASRYSEQSFPNEAFF.

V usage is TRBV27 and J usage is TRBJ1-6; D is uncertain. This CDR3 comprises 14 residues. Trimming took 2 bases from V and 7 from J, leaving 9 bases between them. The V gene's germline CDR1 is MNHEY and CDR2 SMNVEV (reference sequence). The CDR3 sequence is CASSLARTNSPLHF. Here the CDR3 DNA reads TGTGCCAGCAGTTTAGCTCGGACCAATTCACCCCTCCACTTT.

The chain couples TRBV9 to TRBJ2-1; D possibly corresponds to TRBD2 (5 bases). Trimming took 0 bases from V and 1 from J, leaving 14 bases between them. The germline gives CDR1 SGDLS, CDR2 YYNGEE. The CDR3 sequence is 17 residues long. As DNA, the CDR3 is TGTGCCAGCAGCGTAGTCGGAGGCAGCCTTTCCTACAATGAGCAGTTCTTC. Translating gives CASSVVGGSLSYNEQFF.

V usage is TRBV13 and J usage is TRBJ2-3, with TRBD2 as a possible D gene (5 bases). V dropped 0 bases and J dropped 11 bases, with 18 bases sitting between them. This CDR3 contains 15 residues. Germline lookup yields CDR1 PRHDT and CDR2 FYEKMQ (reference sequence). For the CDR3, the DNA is TGTGCCAGCAGCTTAGGAATGCGGGCGCCTAGGAAGCAGTATTTT. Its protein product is CASSLGMRAPRKQYF.

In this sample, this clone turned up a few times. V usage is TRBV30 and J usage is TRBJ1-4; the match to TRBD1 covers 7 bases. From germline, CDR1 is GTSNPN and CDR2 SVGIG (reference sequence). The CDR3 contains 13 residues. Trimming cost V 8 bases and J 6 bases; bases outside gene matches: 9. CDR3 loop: CASGNRGDEKLFF. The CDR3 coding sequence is TGTGCCAGCGGGAACAGGGGTGATGAAAAACTGTTTTTT.

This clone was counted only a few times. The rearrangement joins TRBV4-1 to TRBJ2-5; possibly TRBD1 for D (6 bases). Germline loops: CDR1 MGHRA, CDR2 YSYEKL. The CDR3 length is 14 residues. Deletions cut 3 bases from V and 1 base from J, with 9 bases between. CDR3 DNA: TGCGCCAGCAGCCATTTGGGGGCCCAAGAGACCCAGTACTTC. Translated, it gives CASSHLGAQETQYF.

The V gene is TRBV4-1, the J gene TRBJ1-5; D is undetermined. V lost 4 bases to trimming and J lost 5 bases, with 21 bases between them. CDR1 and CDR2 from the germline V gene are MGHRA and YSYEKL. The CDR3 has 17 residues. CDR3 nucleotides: TGCGCCAGCAGCCCAATACTTTCAGGAATTGAAGATCAGCCCCAGCATTTT. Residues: CASSPILSGIEDQPQHF.

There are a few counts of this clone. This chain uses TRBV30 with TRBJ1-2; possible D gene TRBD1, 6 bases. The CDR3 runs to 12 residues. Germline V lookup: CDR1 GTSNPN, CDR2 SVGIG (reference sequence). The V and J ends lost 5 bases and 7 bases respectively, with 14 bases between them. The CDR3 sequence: CAWGPGGPGYTF. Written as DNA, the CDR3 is TGTGCCTGGGGCCCGGGGGGGCCTGGCTACACCTTC.